These 5 T cell receptor beta chains originate from one sample sequenced in a study of Graves' ophthalmopathy and Graves' hyperthyroidism. Beta-chain TCR CDR3 regions were amplified from RNA transcripts. An initial RT-PCR round employing HTBI primers preceded a second-round multiplex PCR. Using its own MiXCR run on the multiplex PCR reads, TCRdb lists one record per CDR3 protein. This table has about 1.2 million distinct CDR3 sequences, 35% to 40% appearing once. Source material: peripheral blood or thyroid tissue (not recorded which). The receptors were sampled from an adult man with Graves' hyperthyroidism.

This chain connects TRBV4-3 to TRBJ2-7; 9 nucleotides line up with TRBD2. V shed 0 bases and J 3 bases; nucleotides not matched to a gene: 6. Germline CDR1 LGHNA, CDR2 YSLEER. This CDR3 is 16 amino acids long. The CDR3 DNA is TGCGCCAGCAGCCAAGATAGAGGACTAGCGATCTACGAGCAGTACTTC. It encodes CASSQDRGLAIYEQYF.

Many counts were recorded for this clonotype. The V gene is TRBV7-8, the J gene TRBJ1-5, with unresolved D. The CDR3 contains 15 residues. Trimming shortened V by 5 bases and J by 7 bases, and 18 bases separated the two germline ends. The germline V gene has CDR1 SGHVS and CDR2 FQNEAQ. DNA for the CDR3: TGTGCCAGCAGCAGAACGACGTCCCCAGGACAGCCCCAGCATTTT. The encoded protein is CASSRTTSPGQPQHF.

This clonotype was seen repeatedly, ten times or more. The rearrangement uses TRBV10-2 and TRBJ1-1, with D possibly TRBD1 on 6 matching bases. With 1 base removed from V and 4 bases from J, the gap between germline ends came to 13 bases. The CDR3 consists of 15 residues. The germline V gene encodes CDR1 WSHSY and CDR2 SAAADI. CDR3 nucleotides: TGCGCCAGCAGTGAGTTAGGGCTAGGGGGCACTGAAGCTTTCTTT. As protein: CASSELGLGGTEAFF.

There are many counts of this clonotype. The chain has TRBV7-8 and TRBJ2-5; D gene uncertain. CDR1 is SGHVS and CDR2 is FQNEAQ in the germline V gene. V was cut by 5 bases and J by 7 bases, with 11 bases left in between. The CDR3 contains 12 residues. CDR3 sequence: CASSPSLGTQYF. In DNA, the CDR3 is TGTGCCAGCAGCCCATCCCTCGGGACCCAGTACTTC.

The rearrangement joins TRBV29-1 to TRBJ2-5; 10 nucleotides align to TRBD2. The last part of the DNA fits TRBJ2-7 better; the J call may be wrong. The CDR3 contains 14 residues. Looked up from germline, CDR1 is SQVTM and CDR2 is ANQGSEA. The CDR3 sequence is CSVEGASGSDEQYF. The CDR3 region has the DNA TGCAGCGTTGAAGGGGCTAGCGGGAGCGACGAGCAGTACTTC.